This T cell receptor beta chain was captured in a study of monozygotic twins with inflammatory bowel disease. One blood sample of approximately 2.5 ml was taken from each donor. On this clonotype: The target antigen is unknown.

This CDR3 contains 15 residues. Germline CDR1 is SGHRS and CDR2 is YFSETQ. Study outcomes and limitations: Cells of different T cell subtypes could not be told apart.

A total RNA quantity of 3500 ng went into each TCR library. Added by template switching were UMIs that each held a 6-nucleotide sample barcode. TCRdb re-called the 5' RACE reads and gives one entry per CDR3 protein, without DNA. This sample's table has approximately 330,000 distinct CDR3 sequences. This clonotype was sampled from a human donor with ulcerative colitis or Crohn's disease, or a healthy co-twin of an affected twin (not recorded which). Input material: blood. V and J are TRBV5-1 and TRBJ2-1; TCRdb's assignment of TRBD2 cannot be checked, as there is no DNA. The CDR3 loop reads CASSSLAGDGNEQFF.